The 31 T cell receptor beta chains reported below all come from one sample, sequenced in a study of early T cells in non-severe SARS-CoV-2 infection. TCRdb reanalysed the 5' RACE reads using MiXCR and keeps one entry per CDR3 protein. Altogether about 26,000 distinct CDR3 sequences are present, under 5% being singletons, with the ten largest covering 6.2%. Specimen: whole blood. The receptor source for this set is an adult who was a healthcare worker with PCR-confirmed SARS-CoV-2 infection or an uninfected control (not recorded which).

This clonotype was counted at least ten times. The chain carries TRBV20-1 and TRBJ2-7, with D unclear. Trimming cost V 2 bases and J 5 bases, with 16 bases left between them. CDR1 is DFQATT and CDR2 is SNEGSKA in the germline V gene (reference sequence). This CDR3 has 14 residues. The CDR3 protein is CSARSPLSTHEQYF. DNA of the CDR3: TGCAGTGCTAGATCACCTTTGTCGACCCACGAGCAGTACTTC.

At least ten counts were recorded for this clonotype. J is TRBJ2-7 and V is TRBV6-1; 10 nucleotides agree with TRBD2. The V segment lost 5 bases and the J segment 12 bases; nucleotides outside the gene matches: 13. Germline CDR1 reads MNHNS; CDR2 reads SASEGT. The CDR3 is 14 amino acids. CDR3 residues: CASSPPSGGSPPYF. The DNA for the CDR3 is TGTGCCAGCAGTCCCCCTAGCGGGGGTTCCCCCCCGTACTTC.

This clonotype was recorded at least ten times. V usage is TRBV7-9 and J usage is TRBJ2-2; unclear D gene. The CDR3 length is 12 residues. Germline assignment: CDR1 SEHNR and CDR2 FQNEAQ (reference sequence). Trimming shortened V by 6 bases and J by 6 bases, and 8 bases separated the two germline ends. CDR3 nucleotide sequence: TGTGCCAGCAGACGAAGCGCCGGGGAGCTGTTTTTT. This sequence encodes CASRRSAGELFF.

This clonotype was seen ten or more times. This sequence joins TRBV14 and TRBJ2-7; D ambiguous. There are 14 residues in the CDR3. Germline loops: CDR1 SGHDN, CDR2 FVKESK. Trimming removed 4 bases at V and 0 bases at J, with 10 bases between. CDR3 in amino acids: CASSRDSHSYEQYF. CDR3 nucleotides: TGTGCCAGCAGCCGAGACTCGCACTCCTACGAGCAGTACTTC.

J is TRBJ2-7 and V is TRBV3-1; TRBD2 might be the D (6 bases). The CDR3 contains 14 residues. V was cut by 5 bases and J by 5 bases, with 16 bases left in between. Germline V gives CDR1 LGHDT, CDR2 YNNKEL (reference sequence). The CDR3 coding sequence is TGTGCCAGCAGCTTCCGGGAGAAAGGGAACGAGCAGTACTTC. Its protein product is CASSFREKGNEQYF.

The sample holds many counts of this clonotype. The chain joins TRBV2 to TRBJ2-7; D unresolved. The CDR3 consists of 12 residues. Trimming took 2 bases from V and 2 from J, leaving 4 bases between them. Germline V gene lookup returns CDR1 SNHLY and CDR2 FYNNEI. This CDR3 is CASSEYPYEQYF. CDR3 coding DNA: TGTGCCAGCAGTGAATATCCCTACGAGCAGTACTTC.

The rearrangement links TRBV18 to TRBJ2-7; D uncertain. This CDR3 spans 14 amino acids. In germline, CDR1 is KGHSH, CDR2 LQKENI. V was shortened by 0 bases and J by 7 bases, with 13 bases between the two germline ends. The CDR3 nucleotides read TGTGCCAGCTCACCACCTAACGGAGACGGTGAGCAGTACTTC. It translates to CASSPPNGDGEQYF.

This clonotype was found many times. The CDR3 sequence: CSARSGSREQYF. CDR3 coding DNA: TGCAGCGCCCGGTCTGGATCAAGGGAGCAGTACTTC. The chain recombines TRBV29-1 with TRBJ2-7; D is uncertain. In germline, CDR1 is SQVTM, CDR2 ANQGSEA. Deletions cut 7 bases from V and 7 bases from J, with 17 bases between. The CDR3 has 12 residues.

The chain's CDR3 is CASSLREGTGELFF. The CDR3 DNA reads TGTGCCAGCAGCCTCAGGGAAGGCACCGGGGAGCTGTTTTTT. The rearrangement joins TRBV3-1 to TRBJ2-2; tentative D call: TRBD1 (5 bases). V was pared by 4 bases and J by 4 bases, with 10 bases between. The CDR3 length is 14 residues. Germline-derived CDR1 and CDR2 are LGHDT and YNNKEL (reference sequence).

This clonotype was seen at least ten times. The genes are TRBV25-1 and TRBJ2-7, with 9 bases identical to TRBD1. V dropped 6 bases and J dropped 3; count of bases not matched to a gene: 9. Per the germline V gene, CDR1 is MGHDK and CDR2 is SYGVNS. This CDR3 is 15 amino acids long. CDR3 in amino acids: CASSRTGAVDYEQYF. For the CDR3, the DNA is TGTGCCAGCAGCCGGACAGGGGCGGTGGACTACGAGCAGTACTTC.

This clonotype has just a few counts. The rearrangement uses TRBV4-3 and TRBJ1-1; possibly TRBD1 for D (5 bases). Germline values: CDR1 LGHNA, CDR2 YSLEER. The CDR3 is 18 residues long. V was shortened by 0 bases and J by 1 base, with 18 bases between the two germline ends. The CDR3 spells CASSQELLDGQGNTEAFF. In nucleotides, the CDR3 is TGCGCCAGCAGCCAAGAACTTTTAGATGGGCAGGGGAACACTGAAGCTTTCTTT.

This clonotype was detected ten times or more. This chain connects TRBV20-1 to TRBJ2-3, with 15 nucleotides matching TRBD2. The germline CDR1 and CDR2 sequences are DFQATT and SNEGSKA (reference sequence). CDR3 length equals 16 residues. V lost 5 bases, J lost 2 bases, and 5 bases stayed unmatched. CDR3 amino acids: CSAHRTSGRVTDTQYF. Written as DNA, the CDR3 is TGCAGTGCTCATCGGACTAGCGGGAGGGTCACAGATACGCAGTATTTT.

This clonotype has only a few counts. V is TRBV12-3 or TRBV12-4 and J is TRBJ2-3; 7 nucleotides line up with TRBD1. This CDR3 comprises 15 residues. V was clipped by 1 base and J by 5 bases; unmatched bases: 6. CDR3 sequence: CASSLDSGDRDTQYF. Here the CDR3 DNA reads TGTGCCAGCAGTTTAGATTCCGGGGACAGAGATACGCAGTATTTT.

This clonotype was seen ten or more times. This chain connects TRBV5-1 to TRBJ2-1, with D perhaps matching TRBD2 (6 bases). Germline-derived CDR1 and CDR2 are SGHRS and YFSETQ. Trimming removed 2 bases at V and 2 bases at J, with 8 bases between. The CDR3 loop spans 14 amino acids. The CDR3 DNA reads TGCGCCAGCAGCTTAAGCGGGCCCTACAATGAGCAGTTCTTC. Its protein is CASSLSGPYNEQFF. Together with reference TRBV5-1 and TRBJ2-1, the CDR3 gives the full variable domain: KAGVTQTPRYLIKTRGQQVTLSCSPISGHRSVSWYQQTPGQGLQFLFEYFSETQRNKGNFPGRFSGRQFSNSRSEMNVSTLELGDSALYLCASSLSGPYNEQFFGPGTRLTVL.

There are many counts of this clonotype. The rearrangement links TRBV20-1 to TRBJ1-3; D unresolved. The CDR3 sequence is 11 residues long. Trimming took 5 bases from V and 4 from J, leaving 6 bases between them. Germline CDR1 is DFQATT and CDR2 is SNEGSKA (reference sequence). CDR3 bases: TGCAGTGCTCGGGCCGGAAACACCATATATTTT. It encodes CSARAGNTIYF.

This clonotype was counted a few times. One junction end does not reproduce the germline sequence, and a read error may be involved. The chain combines TRBV6-2 or TRBV6-3 with TRBJ1-1, with D possibly TRBD1 on 5 matching bases. Germline V CDR1 and CDR2: MNHEY, SVGEGT. The CDR3 loop spans 12 amino acids. The DNA of the CDR3 is TGTGCCAGCAGTTACCCACCGCGGGGGACCCTCTTT. Protein sequence: CASSYPPRGTLF.

This clonotype was recorded a few times. The gene calls are TRBV5-1 and TRBJ2-3; D tentatively reads TRBD1 or TRBD2 (5 bases each). The V gene's germline CDR1 is SGHRS and CDR2 YFSETQ. V lost 2 bases, J lost 4 bases, and 14 bases lay in between. This CDR3 has 15 amino acids. Written as DNA, the CDR3 is TGCGCCAGCAGCTTCGGGACCCTAGAGGCAGATACGCAGTATTTT. Protein sequence: CASSFGTLEADTQYF.

This clonotype came up once. V and J are TRBV10-3 and TRBJ2-1, with D perhaps matching TRBD2 (5 bases). The germline V gene has CDR1 ENHRY and CDR2 SYGVKD. V lost 11 bases and J 0 bases, leaving 8 bases between the germline ends. This CDR3 has 12 residues. CDR3 amino acids: CAGGPSYNEQFF. CDR3 coding DNA: TGTGCCGGAGGCCCCTCCTACAATGAGCAGTTCTTC.

This clonotype has ten or more counts. At one end, the junction sequence differs from germline, possibly due to a read error. The V call is TRBV6-5, the J call TRBJ2-6; D is possibly TRBD1 (5 bases). The CDR3 has 17 residues. Germline V gives CDR1 MNHEY, CDR2 SVGAGI. CDR3 loop: CASSNSQGMAGANVLTF. CDR3 bases: TGTGCCAGCAGTAACTCCCAGGGTATGGCTGGGGCCAACGTCCTGACTTTC.

The chain combines TRBV9 with TRBJ1-5; the D gene is possibly TRBD1 (5 bases). CDR3 size: 17 residues. Trimming left V 0 bases short and J 0 bases short, with 13 bases between. CDR1 and CDR2 (germline): SGDLS, YYNGEE. CDR3 DNA sequence: TGTGCCAGCAGCGTAGGAGGGGCACCCTATAGCAATCAGCCCCAGCATTTT. Translated: CASSVGGAPYSNQPQHF. The variable domain in full, with the rest retrieved from reference TRBV9 and TRBJ1-5, is DSGVTQTPKHLITATGQRVTLRCSPRSGDLSVYWYQQSLDQGLQFLIQYYNGEERAKGNILERFSAQQFPDLHSELNLSSLELGDSALYFCASSVGGAPYSNQPQHFGDGTRLSIL.

This clonotype was seen many times. The chain links TRBV4-3 to TRBJ2-2; TRBD2 agrees at 16 bases. CDR1 LGHNA and CDR2 YSLEER come from the germline V gene. V shed 1 base, J shed 7 bases, and the junction held 21 bases outside the gene matches. The CDR3 runs to 23 residues. As DNA, the CDR3 is TGCGCCAGCAGCCAAGCGGTCCGCACAGGGACTAGCGGGAGGGCCTGGGATTTCGGGGAGCTGTTTTTT. It specifies CASSQAVRTGTSGRAWDFGELFF.

This clonotype occurred many times. The chain couples TRBV7-9 to TRBJ2-7; D remains unclear. With 5 bases removed from V and 3 bases from J, the gap between germline ends came to 8 bases. Germline V gives CDR1 SEHNR, CDR2 FQNEAQ (reference sequence). This CDR3 spans 12 amino acids. The CDR3 nucleotides read TGTGCCAGCAGCCGCGGTTACTACGAGCAGTACTTC. Translating it yields CASSRGYYEQYF.

Only a few counts were recorded for this clonotype. The chain is built from TRBV24-1 and TRBJ2-1; D perhaps matches TRBD1 (6 bases). V lost 3 bases and J lost 4, with 15 bases in between. CDR3 length: 16 amino acids. The V gene's germline CDR1 is KGHDR and CDR2 SFDVKD. The CDR3 is CATSDGLWGRYNEQFF. DNA for the CDR3: TGTGCCACCAGTGATGGGCTATGGGGGCGGTACAATGAGCAGTTCTTC.

This clonotype showed up many times. The rearrangement joins TRBV6-1 to TRBJ2-7; the D is unclear. Germline V CDR1 and CDR2: MNHNS, SASEGT. The CDR3 covers 14 residues. V was shortened by 6 bases and J by 3 bases, with 15 bases between the two germline ends. In DNA form, the CDR3 reads TGTGCCAGCAGACTGCAACATAAACTCTACGAGCAGTACTTC. Amino acids: CASRLQHKLYEQYF.

Ten or more counts support this clonotype. The chain links TRBV5-1 to TRBJ1-2; unclear D gene. The germline V and J ends were trimmed by 4 bases and 3 bases, with 19 bases remaining between them. This CDR3 has 16 amino acids. CDR1 is SGHRS and CDR2 is YFSETQ in the germline V gene. The CDR3 DNA follows: TGCGCCAGCAGCCAAGGCGCGGCAGCAAATGACTATGGCTACACCTTC. Its protein is CASSQGAAANDYGYTF.

This clonotype was recorded at least ten times. The rearrangement links TRBV10-3 to TRBJ2-7; D is perhaps TRBD1 or TRBD2 (5 bases each). The CDR3 runs to 14 residues. The ends were cut back, 3 bases at V and 5 bases at J, with 14 bases in the middle. CDR1 is ENHRY, CDR2 SYGVKD, per germline. CDR3 DNA: TGTGCCATCAGTGATAACCGGGACGGCGACGAGCAGTACTTC. Translating it yields CAISDNRDGDEQYF.

This clonotype was seen ten or more times. V gene TRBV7-3 combines with J gene TRBJ2-7, with TRBD2 identical over 10 bases. V lost 1 base, J lost 3 bases, and 15 bases stayed unmatched. Germline V lookup: CDR1 SGHTA, CDR2 FQGTGA. CDR3 length: 19 residues. DNA for the CDR3: TGTGCCAGCAGCTTAAAGGTAGCGGGAGGCGACGCTTCCTTCTACGAGCAGTACTTC. It specifies CASSLKVAGGDASFYEQYF.

The gene calls are TRBV4-2 and TRBJ1-6; the D is unclear. Germline assignment: CDR1 LGHNA and CDR2 YNFKEQ. CDR3 length: 13 amino acids. V was clipped by 3 bases and J by 8 bases, with 8 bases between them. The CDR3 DNA follows: TGTGCCAGCAGCCAGAAGATGGATTCACCCCTCCACTTT. It codes for CASSQKMDSPLHF.

This clonotype was picked up many times. The chain recombines TRBV25-1 with TRBJ1-5; 7 nucleotides match TRBD1. CDR1 and CDR2 (germline): MGHDK, SYGVNS. The CDR3 contains 15 residues. Trimming removed 3 bases from V and 5 bases from J; junction bases left unmatched: 7. As DNA, the CDR3 is TGTGCCAGCAGTGATGGAGGGGGCGTATATCAGCCCCAGCATTTT. Translation gives CASSDGGGVYQPQHF. The full variable domain, in which reference TRBV25-1 and TRBJ1-5 provide the parts outside the CDR3, is EADIYQTPRYLVIGTGKKITLECSQTMGHDKMYWYQQDPGMELHLIHYSYGVNSTEKGDLSSESTVSRIRTEHFPLTLESARPSHTSQYLCASSDGGGVYQPQHFGDGTRLSIL.

This clonotype showed up just a few times. The chain has TRBV10-3 and TRBJ1-4; D is possibly TRBD1 (6 bases). Trimming took off 8 bases at V and 5 bases at J, with 12 bases between the two ends. The CDR3 runs 13 residues. The germline gives CDR1 ENHRY, CDR2 SYGVKD. CDR3 residues: CAIGGDTNEKLFF. CDR3 nucleotides: TGTGCCATCGGGGGCGATACGAATGAAAAACTGTTTTTT.

This clonotype was seen ten or more times. V gene TRBV28 combines with J gene TRBJ1-5, with TRBD1 as a possible D gene (5 bases). Germline CDR1 reads MDHEN; CDR2 reads SYDVKM. The CDR3 sequence is 12 residues long. Trimming left V 2 bases short and J 7 bases short, with 6 bases between. CDR3 residues: CASSLRGQPQHF. The CDR3 region has the DNA TGTGCCAGCAGTTTACGGGGGCAGCCCCAGCATTTT.